This TCR beta chain appears in the sequencing data of a study of blood T cell repertoires in COVID-19. Germline CDR1 reads KGHSH; CDR2 reads LQKENI. V gave up 6 bases and J gave up 3 bases; unmatched junction bases: 8. The CDR3 is 15 residues long. In the source study's methods: Reference gene primer amplification gave estimated nucleated cell counts. Produced via immunoSEQ multiplex PCR; TCRdb's table is partial and in-frame only. V, J and clone size were drawn from that table, and D and trimming were deduced from the DNA. The sample contains about 160,000 clones, 75% to 90% of which appear only once. This study enrolled people aged about 18 to 90 from approximately 25 US geographic areas. Cohort allocation depended upon clinical history that participants reported.

The V call is TRBV18, the J call TRBJ1-1; 9 bases are a match to TRBD1. The sequenced sample consisted of PBMCs or T cells enriched from blood (not recorded which). The receptor was derived from a woman in her sixties or seventies who had recovered from COVID-19. CDR3 nucleotides: TGTGCCAGCTCCCTTTCGACAGGGGGACACACTGAAGCTTTCTTT. Encoded protein: CASSLSTGGHTEAFF.